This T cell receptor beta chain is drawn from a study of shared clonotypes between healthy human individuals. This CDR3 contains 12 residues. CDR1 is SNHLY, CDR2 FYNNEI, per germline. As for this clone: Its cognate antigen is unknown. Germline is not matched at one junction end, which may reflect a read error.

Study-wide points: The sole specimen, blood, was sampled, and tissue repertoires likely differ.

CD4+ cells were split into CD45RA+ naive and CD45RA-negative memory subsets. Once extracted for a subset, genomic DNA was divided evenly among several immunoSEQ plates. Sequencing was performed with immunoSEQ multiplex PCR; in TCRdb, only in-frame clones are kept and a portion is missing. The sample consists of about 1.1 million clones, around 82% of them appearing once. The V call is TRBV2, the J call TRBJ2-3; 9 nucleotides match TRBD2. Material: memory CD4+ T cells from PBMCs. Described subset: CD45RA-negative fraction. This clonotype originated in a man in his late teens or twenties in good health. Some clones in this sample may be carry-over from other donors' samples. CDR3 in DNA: TGTGCCAGCGGGACTAGCAAAGATACGCAGTATTTT. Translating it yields CASGTSKDTQYF. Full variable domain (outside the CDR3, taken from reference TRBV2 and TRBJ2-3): EPEVTQTPSHQVTQMGQEVILRCVPISNHLYFYWYRQILGQKVEFLVSFYNNEISEKSEIFDDQFSVERPDGSNFTLKIRSTKLEDSAMYFCASGTSKDTQYFGPGTRLTVL.